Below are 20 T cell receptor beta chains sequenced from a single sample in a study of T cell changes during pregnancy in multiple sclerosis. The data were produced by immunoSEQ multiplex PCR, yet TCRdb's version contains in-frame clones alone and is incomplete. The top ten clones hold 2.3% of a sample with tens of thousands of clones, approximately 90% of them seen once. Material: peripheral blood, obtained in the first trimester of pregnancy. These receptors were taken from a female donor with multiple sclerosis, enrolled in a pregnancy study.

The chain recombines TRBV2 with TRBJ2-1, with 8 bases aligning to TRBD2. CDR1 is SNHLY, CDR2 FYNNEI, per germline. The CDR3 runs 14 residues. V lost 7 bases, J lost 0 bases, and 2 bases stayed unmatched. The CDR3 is CASNSGSSYNEQFF. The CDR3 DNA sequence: TGTGCCAGCAACAGCGGGAGCTCCTACAATGAGCAGTTCTTC.

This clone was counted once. CDR3 region: CASSLADSGYNEQFF. DNA for the CDR3: TGTGCCAGCAGCTTAGCGGATAGCGGATACAATGAGCAGTTCTTC. V is TRBV7-9 and J is TRBJ2-1, with D perhaps TRBD2 (6 bases). The CDR3 length is 15 residues. The ends were cut back, 0 bases at V and 4 bases at J, with 10 bases in the middle. Per germline, CDR1 SEHNR and CDR2 FQNEAQ (reference sequence).

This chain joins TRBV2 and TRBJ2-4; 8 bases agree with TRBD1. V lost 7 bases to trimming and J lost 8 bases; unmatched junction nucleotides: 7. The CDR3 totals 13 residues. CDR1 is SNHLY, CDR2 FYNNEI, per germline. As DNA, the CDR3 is TGTGCCAGCATAGCAGGGGGCATGGACATTCAGTACTTC. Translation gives CASIAGGMDIQYF.

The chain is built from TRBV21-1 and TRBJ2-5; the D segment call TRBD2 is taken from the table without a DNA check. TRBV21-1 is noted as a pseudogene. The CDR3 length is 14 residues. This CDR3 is CASSPPRMRETQYF. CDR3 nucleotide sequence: TGTGCCAGCAGCCCTCCCCGGATGCGGGAGACCCAGTACTTC.

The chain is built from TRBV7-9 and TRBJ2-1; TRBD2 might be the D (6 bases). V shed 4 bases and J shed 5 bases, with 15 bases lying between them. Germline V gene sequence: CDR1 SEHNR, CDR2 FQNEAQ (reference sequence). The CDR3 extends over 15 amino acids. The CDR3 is CASSSPVSGNNEQFF. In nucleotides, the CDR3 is TGTGCCAGCAGCTCCCCGGTTAGCGGCAACAATGAGCAGTTCTTC.

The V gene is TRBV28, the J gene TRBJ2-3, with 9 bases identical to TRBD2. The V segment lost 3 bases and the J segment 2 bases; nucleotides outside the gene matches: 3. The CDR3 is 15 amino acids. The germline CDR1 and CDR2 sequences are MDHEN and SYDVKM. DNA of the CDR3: TGTGCCAGCAGTTTCGGCGGGAGGGTCACAGATACGCAGTATTTT. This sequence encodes CASSFGGRVTDTQYF. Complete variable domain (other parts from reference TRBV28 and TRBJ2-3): DVKVTQSSRYLVKRTGEKVFLECVQDMDHENMFWYRQDPGLGLRLIYFSYDVKMKEKGDIPEGYSVSREKKERFSLILESASTNQTSMYLCASSFGGRVTDTQYFGPGTRLTVL.

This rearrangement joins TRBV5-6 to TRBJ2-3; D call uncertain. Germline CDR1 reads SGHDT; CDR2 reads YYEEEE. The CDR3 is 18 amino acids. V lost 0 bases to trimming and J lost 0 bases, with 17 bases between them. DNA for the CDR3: TGTGCCAGCAGCTTGGCTGGGTTATTCGGCAGGAGCACAGATACGCAGTATTTT. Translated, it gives CASSLAGLFGRSTDTQYF.

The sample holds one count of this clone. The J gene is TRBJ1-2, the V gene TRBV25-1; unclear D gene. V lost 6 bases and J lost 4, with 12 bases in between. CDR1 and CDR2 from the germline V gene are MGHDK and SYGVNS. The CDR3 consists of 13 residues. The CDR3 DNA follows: TGTGCCAGCAGCTCGGGGAGCCCCTATGGCTACACCTTC. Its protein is CASSSGSPYGYTF.

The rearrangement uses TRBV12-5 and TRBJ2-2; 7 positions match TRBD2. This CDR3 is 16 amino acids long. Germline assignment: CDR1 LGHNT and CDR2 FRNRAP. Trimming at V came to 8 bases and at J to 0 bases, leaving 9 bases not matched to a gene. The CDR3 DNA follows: TGTGCTAGTCACCCTAGCGGACTTACGAACACCGGGGAGCTGTTTTTT. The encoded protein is CASHPSGLTNTGELFF.

The CDR3 loop reads CASSPPGHSSYNEQFF. CDR3 DNA: TGCGCCAGCAGCCCACCCGGACATAGCTCCTACAATGAGCAGTTCTTC. The chain links TRBV5-1 to TRBJ2-1; a weak D match, TRBD1 (5 bases). This CDR3 has 16 amino acids. Trimming removed 4 bases from V and 0 bases from J, with 14 bases in between. Germline V lookup: CDR1 SGHRS, CDR2 YFSETQ. Full variable domain (missing parts from reference TRBV5-1 and TRBJ2-1): KAGVTQTPRYLIKTRGQQVTLSCSPISGHRSVSWYQQTPGQGLQFLFEYFSETQRNKGNFPGRFSGRQFSNSRSEMNVSTLELGDSALYLCASSPPGHSSYNEQFFGPGTRLTVL.

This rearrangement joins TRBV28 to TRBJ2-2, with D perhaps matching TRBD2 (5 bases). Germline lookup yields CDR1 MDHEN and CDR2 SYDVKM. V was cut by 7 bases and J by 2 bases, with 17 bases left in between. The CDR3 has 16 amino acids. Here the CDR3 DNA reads TGTGCCAGCACCCGAGGGATAGTAACAAACACCGGGGAGCTGTTTTTT. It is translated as CASTRGIVTNTGELFF.

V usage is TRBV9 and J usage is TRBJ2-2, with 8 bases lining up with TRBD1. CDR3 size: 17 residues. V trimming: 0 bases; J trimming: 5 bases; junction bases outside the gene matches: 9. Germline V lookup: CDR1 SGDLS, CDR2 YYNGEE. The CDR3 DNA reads TGTGCCAGCAGCGTAGCTAATGGCAGGGGGCGAACCGGGGAGCTGTTTTTT. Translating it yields CASSVANGRGRTGELFF.

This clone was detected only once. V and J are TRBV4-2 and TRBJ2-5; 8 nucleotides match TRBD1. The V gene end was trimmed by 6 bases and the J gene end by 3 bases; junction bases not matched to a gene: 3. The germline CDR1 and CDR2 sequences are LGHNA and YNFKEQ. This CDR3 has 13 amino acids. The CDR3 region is CASRQTGEETQYF. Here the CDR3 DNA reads TGTGCCAGCAGGCAGACAGGGGAAGAGACCCAGTACTTC.

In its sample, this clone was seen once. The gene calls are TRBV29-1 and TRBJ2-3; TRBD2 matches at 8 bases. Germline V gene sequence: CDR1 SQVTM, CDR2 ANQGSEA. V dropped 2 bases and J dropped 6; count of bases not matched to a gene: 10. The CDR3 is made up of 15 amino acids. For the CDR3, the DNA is TGCAGCGTTGAAATAGCGGGAACCCGCGGTGATACGCAGTATTTT. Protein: CSVEIAGTRGDTQYF.

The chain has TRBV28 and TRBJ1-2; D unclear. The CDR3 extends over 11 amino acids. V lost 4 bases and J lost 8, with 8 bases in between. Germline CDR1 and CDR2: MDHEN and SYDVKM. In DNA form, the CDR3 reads TGTGCCAGCAGTTCAGACTCAGGCTACACCTTC. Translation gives CASSSDSGYTF.

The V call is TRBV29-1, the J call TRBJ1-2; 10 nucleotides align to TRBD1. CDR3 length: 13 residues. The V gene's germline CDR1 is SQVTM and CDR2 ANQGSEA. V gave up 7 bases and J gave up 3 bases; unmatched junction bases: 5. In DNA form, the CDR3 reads TGCAGCGACCGGACAGGGGGAGACTATGGCTACACCTTC. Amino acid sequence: CSDRTGGDYGYTF.

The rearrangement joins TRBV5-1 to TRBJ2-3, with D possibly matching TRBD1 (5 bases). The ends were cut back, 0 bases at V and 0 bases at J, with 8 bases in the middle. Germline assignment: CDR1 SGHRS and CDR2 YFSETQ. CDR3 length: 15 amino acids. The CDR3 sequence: CASSLAAGSTDTQYF. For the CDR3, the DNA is TGCGCCAGCAGCTTGGCGGCAGGGAGCACAGATACGCAGTATTTT.

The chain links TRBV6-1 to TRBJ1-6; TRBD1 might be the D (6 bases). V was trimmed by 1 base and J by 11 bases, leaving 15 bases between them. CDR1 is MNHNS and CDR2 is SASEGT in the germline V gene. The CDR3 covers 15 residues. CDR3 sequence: CASSEVIQGLAPLHF. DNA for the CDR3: TGTGCCAGCAGTGAAGTAATACAGGGTTTGGCACCCCTCCACTTT.

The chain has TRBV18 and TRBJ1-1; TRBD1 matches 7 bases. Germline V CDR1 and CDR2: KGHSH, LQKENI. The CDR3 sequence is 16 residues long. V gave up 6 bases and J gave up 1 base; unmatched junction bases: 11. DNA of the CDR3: TGTGCCAGCTCCCCTAAGGAGGGGGCTGGGAACACTGAAGCTTTCTTT. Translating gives CASSPKEGAGNTEAFF.

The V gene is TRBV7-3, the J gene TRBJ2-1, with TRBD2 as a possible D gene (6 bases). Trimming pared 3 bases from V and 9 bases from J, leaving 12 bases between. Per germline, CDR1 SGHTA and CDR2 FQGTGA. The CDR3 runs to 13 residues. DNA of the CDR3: TGTGCCAGCAGCTTGGGTACTAGCACTGAGCAGTTCTTC. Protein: CASSLGTSTEQFF.